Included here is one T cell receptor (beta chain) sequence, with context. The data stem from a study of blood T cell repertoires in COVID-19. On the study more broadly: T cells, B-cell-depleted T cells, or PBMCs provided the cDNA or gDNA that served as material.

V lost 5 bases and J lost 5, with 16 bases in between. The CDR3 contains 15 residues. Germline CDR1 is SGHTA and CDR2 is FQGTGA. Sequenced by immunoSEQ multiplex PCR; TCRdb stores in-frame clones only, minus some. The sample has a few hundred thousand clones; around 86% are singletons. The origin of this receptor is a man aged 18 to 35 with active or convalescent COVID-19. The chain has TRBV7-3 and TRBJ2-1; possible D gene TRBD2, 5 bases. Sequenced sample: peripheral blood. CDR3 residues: CASSPPGNTNNEQFF. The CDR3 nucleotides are TGTGCCAGCAGCCCGCCCGGGAACACTAACAATGAGCAGTTCTTC.